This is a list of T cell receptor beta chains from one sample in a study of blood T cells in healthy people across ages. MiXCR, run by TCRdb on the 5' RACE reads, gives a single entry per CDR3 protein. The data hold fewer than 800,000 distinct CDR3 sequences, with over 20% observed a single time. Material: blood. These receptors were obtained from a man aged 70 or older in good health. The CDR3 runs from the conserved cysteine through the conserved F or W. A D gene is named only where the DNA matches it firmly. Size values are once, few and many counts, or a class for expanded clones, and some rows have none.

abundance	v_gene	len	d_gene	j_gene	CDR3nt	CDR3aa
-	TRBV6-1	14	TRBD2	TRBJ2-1	TGTGCCAGCAGTATAGCGGGAGTTGGAAATGAGCAGTTCTTC	CASSIAGVGNEQFF
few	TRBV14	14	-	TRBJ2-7	TGTGCCAGCAGCCCCCTCACAGTTTCCTACGAGCAGTACTTC	CASSPLTVSYEQYF
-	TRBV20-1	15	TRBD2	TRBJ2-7	TGCAGTGCAACCTTTAGCGGGAGGGCCGATTACGGGCAGTACTTC	CSATFSGRADYGQYF
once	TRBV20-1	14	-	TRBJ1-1	TGCAGTGCTCACCCGCCCACTGGGGACACTGAAGCTTTCTTT	CSAHPPTGDTEAFF
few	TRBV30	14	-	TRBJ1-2	TGTGCCTGGAGTGTCCTGGACAAAATCTATGGCTACACCTTC	CAWSVLDKIYGYTF
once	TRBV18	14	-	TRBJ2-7	TGTGCCAGCTCACAGGGACGGGACACCTACGAGCAGTACTTC	CASSQGRDTYEQYF
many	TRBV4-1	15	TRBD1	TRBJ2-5	TGCGCCAGCAGCCAGGCTGGGACAGGGGGTGAGACCCAGTACTTC	CASSQAGTGGETQYF
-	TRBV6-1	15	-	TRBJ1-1	TGTGCCAGCAGTGAATGGGGCCAGATGAACACTGAAGCTTTCTTT	CASSEWGQMNTEAFF
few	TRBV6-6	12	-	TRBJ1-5	TGTGCCAGCAGTTACGGCGATCAGCCCCAGCATTTT	CASSYGDQPQHF
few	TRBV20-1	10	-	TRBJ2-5	TGCAGTGCCTATAGGGAGACCCAGTACTTC	CSAYRETQYF
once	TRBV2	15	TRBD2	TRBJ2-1	TGTGCCAGCAGGGGGCGACTAGCGGGATACAATGAGCAGTTCTTC	CASRGRLAGYNEQFF
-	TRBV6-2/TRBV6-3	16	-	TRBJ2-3	TGTGCCAGCAGCGATCAAGGGGGGGACCGCACAGATACGCAGTATTTT	CASSDQGGDRTDTQYF
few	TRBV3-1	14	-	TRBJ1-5	TGTGCCAGCAGCCAAACAGGGTCCGATCAGCCCCAGCATTTT	CASSQTGSDQPQHF
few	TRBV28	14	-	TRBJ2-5	TGTGCCAGCAGTTCCCCGGGACTGGACGGGACCCAGTACTTC	CASSSPGLDGTQYF
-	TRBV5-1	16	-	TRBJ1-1	TGCGCCAGCAGCTTGGGGCGACAGTTCTCTGGCACTGAAGCTTTCTTT	CASSLGRQFSGTEAFF
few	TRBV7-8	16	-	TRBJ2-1	TGTGCCAGCAGCTTACCTAGCCAGAGCTCCTACAATGAGCAGTTCTTC	CASSLPSQSSYNEQFF
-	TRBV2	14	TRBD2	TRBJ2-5	TGTGCCAGCAGTTCTGAGACTAGCGGGGAGACCCAGTACTTC	CASSSETSGETQYF
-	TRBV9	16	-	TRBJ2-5	TGTGCCAGCAGCGTAGCCCCTAGCGCCATACAAGAGACCCAGTACTTC	CASSVAPSAIQETQYF
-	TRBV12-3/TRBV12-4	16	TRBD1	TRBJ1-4	TGTGCCAGCAAGGGAGTTACAGGGGGCACTAATGAAAAACTGTTTTTT	CASKGVTGGTNEKLFF
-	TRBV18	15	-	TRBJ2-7	TGTGCCAGCTCCCCCGTGGGAGATGTAATCTACGAGCAGTACTTC	CASSPVGDVIYEQYF
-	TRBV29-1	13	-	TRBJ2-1	TGCAGCGTTCCGGGTATAGCTACCAATGAGCAGTTCTTC	CSVPGIATNEQFF
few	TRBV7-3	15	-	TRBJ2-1	TGTGCCAGCAGCTTAAAGGCAGGGACGGGCATTAAGCAGTTCTTC	CASSLKAGTGIKQFF
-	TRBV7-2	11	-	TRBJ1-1	TGTGCCAGCCGGGGGTACACTGAAGCTTTCTTT	CASRGYTEAFF
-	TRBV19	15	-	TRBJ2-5	TGTACCAGTAGTATTAATCCCGGGATCCAAGAGACCCAGTACTTC	CTSSINPGIQETQYF
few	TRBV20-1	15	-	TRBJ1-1	TGCAGTGCTAGAGCCGAAGACAGGCTTAACACTGAAGCTTTCTTT	CSARAEDRLNTEAFF
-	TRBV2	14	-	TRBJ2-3	TGTGCCAGCAGAGGGGATCTGAACACAGATACGCAGTATTTT	CASRGDLNTDTQYF
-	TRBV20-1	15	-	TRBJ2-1	TGCAGTGCTCCACTCGGACCGGGCTCCTACAATGAGCAGTTCTTC	CSAPLGPGSYNEQFF
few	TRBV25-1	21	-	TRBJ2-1	TGTGCCAGCAGTGGCTTAAACCGGGAGTGGGGCCAGGTGGGGACTTACAATGAGCAGTTCTTC	CASSGLNREWGQVGTYNEQFF
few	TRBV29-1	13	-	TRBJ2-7	TGCAGCGTTGGGACCACGAATCCCTACGAGCAGTACTTC	CSVGTTNPYEQYF